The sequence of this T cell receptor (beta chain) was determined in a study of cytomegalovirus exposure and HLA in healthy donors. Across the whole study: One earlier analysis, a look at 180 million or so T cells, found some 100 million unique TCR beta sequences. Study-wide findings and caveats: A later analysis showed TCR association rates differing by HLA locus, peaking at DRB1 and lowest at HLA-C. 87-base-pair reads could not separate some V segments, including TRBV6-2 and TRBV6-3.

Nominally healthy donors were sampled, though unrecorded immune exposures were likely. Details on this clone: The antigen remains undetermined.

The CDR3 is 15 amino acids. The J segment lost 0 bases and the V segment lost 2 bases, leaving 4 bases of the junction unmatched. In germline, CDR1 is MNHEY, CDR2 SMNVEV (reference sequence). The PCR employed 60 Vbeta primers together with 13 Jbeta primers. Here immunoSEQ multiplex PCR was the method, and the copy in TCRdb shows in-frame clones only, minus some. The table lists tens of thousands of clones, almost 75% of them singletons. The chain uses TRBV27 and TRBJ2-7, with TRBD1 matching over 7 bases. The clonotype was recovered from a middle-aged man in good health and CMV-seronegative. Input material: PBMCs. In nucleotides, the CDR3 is TGTGCCAGCAGTTTACAGGGGGAAGGCTCCTACGAGCAGTACTTC. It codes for CASSLQGEGSYEQYF.